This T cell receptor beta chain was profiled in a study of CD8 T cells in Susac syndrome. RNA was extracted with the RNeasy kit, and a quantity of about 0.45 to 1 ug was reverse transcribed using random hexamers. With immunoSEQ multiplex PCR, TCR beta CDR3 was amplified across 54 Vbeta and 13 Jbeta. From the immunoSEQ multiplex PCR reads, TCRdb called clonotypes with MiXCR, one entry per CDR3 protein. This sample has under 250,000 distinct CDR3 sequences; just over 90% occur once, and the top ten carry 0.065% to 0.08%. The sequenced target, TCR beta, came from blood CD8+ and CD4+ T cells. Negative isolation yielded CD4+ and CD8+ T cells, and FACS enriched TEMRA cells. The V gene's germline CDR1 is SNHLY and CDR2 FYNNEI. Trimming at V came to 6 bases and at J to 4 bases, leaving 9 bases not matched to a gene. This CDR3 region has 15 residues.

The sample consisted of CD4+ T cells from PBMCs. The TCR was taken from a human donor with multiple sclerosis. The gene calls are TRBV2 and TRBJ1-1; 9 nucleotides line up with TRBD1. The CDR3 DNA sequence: TGTGCCAGCAGCGATTGGACAGGGGTCCCCACTGAAGCTTTCTTT. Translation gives CASSDWTGVPTEAFF. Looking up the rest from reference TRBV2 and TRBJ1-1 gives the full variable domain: EPEVTQTPSHQVTQMGQEVILRCVPISNHLYFYWYRQILGQKVEFLVSFYNNEISEKSEIFDDQFSVERPDGSNFTLKIRSTKLEDSAMYFCASSDWTGVPTEAFFGQGTRLTVV.